This T cell receptor beta chain came from a study of blood T cell repertoires in COVID-19. Study details: PBMCs, B-cell-depleted T cells, or T cells were the source of the cDNA or gDNA that made up the material.

The CDR3 has 13 residues. Germline-derived CDR1 and CDR2 are GTSNPN and SVGIG (reference sequence). V lost 4 bases and J lost 4, with 11 bases in between. Residents of 24 US areas, aged about 18 to 100 years, made up the participants. For recovered donors of Cohort 3, there were two negative PCRs, clearance, or symptom resolution. Clones were sequenced by immunoSEQ multiplex PCR, and TCRdb holds only the in-frame ones, with some missing. This table has roughly 170,000 clones, 70% to 90% appearing once. This receptor was identified in a woman aged 45-65 years who had recovered from COVID-19. V is TRBV30 and J is TRBJ1-5; perhaps TRBD1 as D (6 bases). Sequencing was performed on PBMCs or T cells enriched from blood (not recorded which). DNA for the CDR3: TGTGCCTGGACGAGGACAGCTAATCAGCCCCAGCATTTT. Amino acid sequence: CAWTRTANQPQHF.